What follows are 23 T cell receptor beta chains derived from one specimen sequenced in a study of shared clonotypes between healthy human individuals (dated by TCRdb to between 2020 and 2021). Library preparation employed the immunoSEQ multiplex PCR assay. TCRdb re-hosts the immuneACCESS table, in-frame sequences only. Its copies lack some clones; in the studies checked, an unresolved V gene accounts for under half of them, and the cause for the rest is not known. For this sample the table gives some 1.1 million clones, of which approximately 75% were detected only once. 0.89% of the sample is taken by the ten largest. Input material: memory CD4+ T cells from PBMCs. The cell subset or site label here, explained by the study, means: CD45RA-negative fraction. The receptors stem from a young man in good health. Some clones in this sample may be carry-over from other donors' samples.

Ten or more counts support this clone. In DNA, the CDR3 is TGTGCCAGCAGACCCGACCAGCACGGGGAAGCTTTCTTT. Protein sequence: CASRPDQHGEAFF. This rearrangement joins TRBV2 to TRBJ1-1; the D is unclear. Trimming left V 6 bases short and J 8 bases short, with 16 bases between. The CDR3 has 13 amino acids. CDR1 is SNHLY, CDR2 FYNNEI, per germline.

This chain connects TRBV11-1 to TRBJ1-1; possible D gene TRBD1, 5 bases. The V end lost 5 bases, the J end lost 3 bases, and 16 bases lay between the germline ends. The CDR3 covers 15 residues. Germline loops: CDR1 SGHAT, CDR2 FQDESV (reference sequence). CDR3 DNA: TGTGCCAGCAGCATATACCCCCGGGGGTACACTGAAGCTTTCTTT. Protein sequence: CASSIYPRGYTEAFF.

Notes on this clone: Germline is not matched at one junction end, which may reflect a read error. The V gene is TRBV11-2, the J gene TRBJ2-1; D is perhaps TRBD2 (5 bases). Germline CDR1 SGHAT, CDR2 FQNNGV. This CDR3 has 14 residues. CDR3 residues: CANSGLQLVGEQFF. The CDR3 nucleotides are TGTGCCAACAGCGGATTACAACTAGTCGGTGAGCAGTTCTTC.

This clone appeared a few times. The chain links TRBV7-3 to TRBJ2-2, with D perhaps matching TRBD2 (5 bases). Germline V lookup: CDR1 SGHTA, CDR2 FQGTGA. Trimming stripped 3 bases from V and 8 bases from J, with 16 bases between. There are 15 residues in the CDR3. CDR3 amino acids: CASSFERTGKGELFF. CDR3 sequence (DNA): TGTGCCAGCAGCTTTGAGCGGACCGGGAAAGGGGAGCTGTTTTTT.

This clone showed up many times. This chain links TRBV25-1 with TRBJ1-5; D may be TRBD1 (5 bases). Germline CDR1 reads MGHDK; CDR2 reads SYGVNS. This CDR3 has 15 residues. V lost 4 bases and J lost 6, with 16 bases in between. The CDR3 region is CASSGAQGFTQPQHF. CDR3 DNA sequence: TGTGCCAGCAGTGGGGCCCAGGGATTTACTCAGCCCCAGCATTTT.

The chain is built from TRBV18 and TRBJ2-7; D uncertain. The germline V gene encodes CDR1 KGHSH and CDR2 LQKENI. The V and J ends lost 1 base and 0 bases respectively, with 13 bases between them. The length of the CDR3 is 16 residues. CDR3 sequence (DNA): TGTGCCAGCTCACCACTTCCCGCGGAAAGCTCCTACGAGCAGTACTTC. Its protein is CASSPLPAESSYEQYF. The whole variable domain, filled in from reference TRBV18 and TRBJ2-7, reads NAGVMQNPRHLVRRRGQEARLRCSPMKGHSHVYWYRQLPEEGLKFMVYLQKENIIDESGMPKERFSAEFPKEGPSILRIQQVVRGDSAAYFCASSPLPAESSYEQYFGPGTRLTVT.

The chain carries TRBV6-1 and TRBJ1-6, with D possibly being TRBD1 (5 bases). V was clipped by 0 bases and J by 13 bases, with 16 bases between them. The CDR3 extends over 15 amino acids. Germline CDR1 and CDR2: MNHNS and SASEGT. DNA of the CDR3: TGTGCCAGCAGTGAAGCCACAGGTCTTAATGGGCCCCTCCACTTT. Its translation: CASSEATGLNGPLHF.

The CDR3 region has the DNA TGTGCCAGCAGTTCCTCAAACTCCGACAGGTTTGCCTACGAGCAGTACTTC. The encoded protein is CASSSSNSDRFAYEQYF. The V gene is TRBV28, the J gene TRBJ2-7; a weak D match, TRBD1 (6 bases). The CDR3 extends over 17 amino acids. Germline V gene lookup returns CDR1 MDHEN and CDR2 SYDVKM. The germline V and J ends were trimmed by 4 bases and 2 bases, with 21 bases remaining between them.

As to this clone: Other nucleotide sequences from this sample produce the same CDR3. The chain uses TRBV5-1 and TRBJ1-1, with no clear D. The CDR3 runs 12 residues. Trimming shortened V by 3 bases and J by 2 bases, and 5 bases separated the two germline ends. From germline, CDR1 is SGHRS and CDR2 YFSETQ. The CDR3 is CASSSSNTEAFF. The CDR3 DNA reads as TGCGCCAGCAGCTCTTCAAACACTGAAGCTTTCTTT. The full variable domain, with the rest looked up from reference TRBV5-1 and TRBJ1-1, is KAGVTQTPRYLIKTRGQQVTLSCSPISGHRSVSWYQQTPGQGLQFLFEYFSETQRNKGNFPGRFSGRQFSNSRSEMNVSTLELGDSALYLCASSSSNTEAFFGQGTRLTVV.

The V call is TRBV2, the J call TRBJ2-3; D possibly corresponds to TRBD2 (6 bases). Germline loops: CDR1 SNHLY, CDR2 FYNNEI. Trimming shortened V by 6 bases and J by 4 bases, and 11 bases separated the two germline ends. This CDR3 region has 13 residues. The CDR3 nucleotides are TGTGCCAGCAGGACTAGGGGCGCAGATACGCAGTATTTT. Translating gives CASRTRGADTQYF.

This clone occurred many times. The chain is built from TRBV5-1 and TRBJ2-5; D gene unclear. V lost 4 bases and J lost 2, with 12 bases in between. The CDR3 sequence is 14 residues long. Germline V gene sequence: CDR1 SGHRS, CDR2 YFSETQ. The CDR3 here is CASSQQRSQETQYF. The CDR3 DNA sequence: TGCGCCAGCAGCCAACAGAGAAGTCAAGAGACCCAGTACTTC. Variable domain in full (rest from reference TRBV5-1 and TRBJ2-5): KAGVTQTPRYLIKTRGQQVTLSCSPISGHRSVSWYQQTPGQGLQFLFEYFSETQRNKGNFPGRFSGRQFSNSRSEMNVSTLELGDSALYLCASSQQRSQETQYFGPGTRLLVL.

The chain uses TRBV7-2 and TRBJ1-2; D ambiguous. This CDR3 comprises 13 residues. Trimming shortened V by 4 bases and J by 1 base, and 7 bases separated the two germline ends. In germline, CDR1 is SGHTA, CDR2 FQGNSA. The CDR3 spells CASSYTLNYGYTF. Written as DNA, the CDR3 is TGTGCCAGCAGCTATACCCTTAACTATGGCTACACCTTC.

The chain joins TRBV6-6 to TRBJ1-1, with no clear D. The V gene's germline CDR1 is MNHNY and CDR2 SVGAGI (reference sequence). There are 11 residues in the CDR3. V was pared by 4 bases and J by 5 bases, with 5 bases between. CDR3 residues: CASSFGTEAFF. The CDR3 DNA follows: TGTGCCAGCAGTTTCGGGACTGAAGCTTTCTTT.

The chain links TRBV7-3 to TRBJ2-1; D gene uncertain. The CDR3 is 13 residues long. V was trimmed by 1 base and J by 9 bases, leaving 10 bases between them. Germline loops: CDR1 SGHTA, CDR2 FQGTGA. In DNA, the CDR3 is TGTGCCAGCAGCTTAATGGTGGTAGGTGAGCAGTTCTTC. Encoded protein: CASSLMVVGEQFF.

In its sample, this clone was seen once. The chain combines TRBV7-8 with TRBJ1-1; 7 bases are shared with TRBD1. The germline gives CDR1 SGHVS, CDR2 FQNEAQ. This CDR3 contains 13 residues. Trimming at V came to 5 bases and at J to 11 bases, leaving 11 bases not matched to a gene. CDR3 in amino acids: CASSPGTDRTAFF. CDR3 DNA: TGTGCCAGCAGCCCTGGGACAGATAGGACGGCTTTCTTT.

The chain has TRBV28 and TRBJ2-7; D might be TRBD1 (5 bases). Germline CDR1 MDHEN, CDR2 SYDVKM. Trimming pared 7 bases from V and 7 bases from J, leaving 20 bases between. The CDR3 runs to 14 residues. The CDR3 DNA reads as TGTGCCAGCATCAAGGCGGCAGGGAAAAGGGAGCAGTACTTC. Protein product: CASIKAAGKREQYF.

This rearrangement joins TRBV4-3 to TRBJ1-6, with D possibly TRBD1 on 6 matching bases. The CDR3 covers 17 residues. Germline values: CDR1 LGHNA, CDR2 YSLEER. V was cut by 3 bases and J by 8 bases, with 20 bases left in between. The CDR3 spells CASSQADGGLADSPLHF. CDR3 DNA sequence: TGCGCCAGCAGCCAGGCCGACGGGGGGCTAGCGGATTCACCCCTCCACTTT.

This chain links TRBV6-6 with TRBJ1-2; D might be TRBD1 (5 bases). The CDR3 sequence is 14 residues long. CDR1 is MNHNY, CDR2 SVGAGI, per germline (reference sequence). The V and J ends lost 6 bases and 7 bases respectively, with 18 bases between them. DNA for the CDR3: TGTGCCAGCAGAACTACAGGAACCTGGGGTGGCTACACCTTC. Amino acid sequence: CASRTTGTWGGYTF.

The chain has TRBV11-2 and TRBJ2-7; D may be TRBD2 (6 bases). This CDR3 contains 14 residues. Germline V CDR1 and CDR2: SGHAT, FQNNGV. V was clipped by 5 bases and J by 6 bases, with 17 bases between them. CDR3 loop: CASSPPTRAFEQYF. Written as DNA, the CDR3 is TGTGCCAGCAGCCCTCCGACTAGGGCCTTCGAGCAGTACTTC.

This chain connects TRBV11-2 to TRBJ2-1; 8 bases align to TRBD2. Germline V gene lookup returns CDR1 SGHAT and CDR2 FQNNGV. V trimming: 0 bases; J trimming: 12 bases; junction bases outside the gene matches: 7. The CDR3 loop spans 14 amino acids. CDR3 sequence reads: CASSLDGWAGGQFF. In DNA, the CDR3 is TGTGCCAGCAGCTTAGATGGTTGGGCGGGAGGGCAGTTCTTC.

The V call is TRBV27, the J call TRBJ1-2, with D unclear. Trimming stripped 5 bases from V and 4 bases from J, with 29 bases between. The CDR3 sequence is 19 residues long. Germline V CDR1 and CDR2: MNHEY, SMNVEV (reference sequence). The CDR3, as DNA: TGTGCCAGCAGTGAACGGTACAGTGGGCGAGGGCACCTGGGCTATGGCTACACCTTC. Its translation is CASSERYSGRGHLGYGYTF.

The rearrangement uses TRBV15 and TRBJ2-3; weak D call: TRBD2 (5 bases). The CDR3 is 14 amino acids. Looked up from germline, CDR1 is LNHNV and CDR2 is YYDKDF (reference sequence). V was cut by 3 bases and J by 5 bases, with 12 bases left in between. For the CDR3, the DNA is TGTGCCACCAGCAGGGAGGTTAGGTTAGATACGCAGTATTTT. Its translation: CATSREVRLDTQYF.

As for this clone: Other nucleotide sequences in the sample specify the same CDR3. V is TRBV6-5 and J is TRBJ1-5, with a tentative D call TRBD1 (6 bases). There are 14 residues in the CDR3. Germline CDR1 reads MNHEY; CDR2 reads SVGAGI. Trimming removed 5 bases at V and 4 bases at J, with 12 bases between. CDR3 nucleotide sequence: TGTGCCAGCAGTCGGCAGGGGTCTAATCAGCCCCAGCATTTT. It is translated as CASSRQGSNQPQHF.